This T cell receptor (beta chain) was sequenced for a study of beta chain features in type 1 diabetes. Study summary: Examination spanned over 85,000,000 sorted cells from all samples.

A note on this clone: Its antigen is unidentified.

Study observations and caveats: cDNA-based sequencing might over-represent cells highly expressing TCR.

Of the isolated RNA, all was reverse transcribed, and so the sequenced material was expressed TCRB transcripts. Produced via immunoSEQ multiplex PCR; TCRdb's table is partial and in-frame only. Of 350,000 or so clones in the sample, about 20% were seen once. The CDR3 is 12 residues long. The V end lost 11 bases, the J end lost 9 bases, and 18 bases lay between the germline ends. Germline CDR1 SGHTA, CDR2 FQGNSA. The J gene is TRBJ2-3, the V gene TRBV7-2; tentatively, D is TRBD2 (5 bases). The receptor comes from a woman aged 18-30 years in good health. Material for sequencing was naive CD4+ T cells from blood. The CDR3 reads CASETGGGTQYF. The CDR3 DNA is TGTGCCTCCGAAACCGGAGGTGGGACGCAGTATTTT.